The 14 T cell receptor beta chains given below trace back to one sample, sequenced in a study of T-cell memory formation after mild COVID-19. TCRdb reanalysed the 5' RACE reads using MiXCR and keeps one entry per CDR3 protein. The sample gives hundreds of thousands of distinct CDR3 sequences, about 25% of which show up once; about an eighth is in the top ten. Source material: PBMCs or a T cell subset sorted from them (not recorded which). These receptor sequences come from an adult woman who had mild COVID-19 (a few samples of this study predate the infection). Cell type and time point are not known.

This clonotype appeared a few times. CDR3 bases: TGCAGTGCGCGGACTAGCGGGGGGGTTGGGTTTGGCTACGAGCAGTACTTC. This sequence encodes CSARTSGGVGFGYEQYF. The chain has TRBV20-1 and TRBJ2-7, with 15 bases aligning to TRBD2. With V trimmed by 6 bases and J by 3 bases, 12 bases remained unmatched. Germline V gene data show CDR1 as DFQATT and CDR2 as SNEGSKA (reference sequence). The CDR3 spans 17 residues.

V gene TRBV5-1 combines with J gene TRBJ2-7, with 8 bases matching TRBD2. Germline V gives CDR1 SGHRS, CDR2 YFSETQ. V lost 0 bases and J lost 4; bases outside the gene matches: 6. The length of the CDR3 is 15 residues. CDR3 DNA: TGCGCCAGCAGCTTGGGGACTAGCAAAGGATACGAGCAGTACTTC. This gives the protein CASSLGTSKGYEQYF.

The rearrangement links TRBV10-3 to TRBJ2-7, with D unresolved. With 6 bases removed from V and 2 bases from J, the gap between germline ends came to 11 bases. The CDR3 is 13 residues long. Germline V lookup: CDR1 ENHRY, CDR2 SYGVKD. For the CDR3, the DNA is TGTGCCATCAGGAGGCCCGGCCCCTACGAGCAGTACTTC. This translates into CAIRRPGPYEQYF.

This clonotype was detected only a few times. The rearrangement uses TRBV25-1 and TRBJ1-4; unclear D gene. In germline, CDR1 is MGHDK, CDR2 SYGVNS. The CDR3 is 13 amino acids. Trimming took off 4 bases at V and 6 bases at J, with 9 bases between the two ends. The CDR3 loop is CASSGGVDEKLFF. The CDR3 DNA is TGTGCCAGCAGTGGCGGAGTGGATGAAAAACTGTTTTTT. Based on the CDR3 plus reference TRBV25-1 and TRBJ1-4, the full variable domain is EADIYQTPRYLVIGTGKKITLECSQTMGHDKMYWYQQDPGMELHLIHYSYGVNSTEKGDLSSESTVSRIRTEHFPLTLESARPSHTSQYLCASSGGVDEKLFFGSGTQLSVL.

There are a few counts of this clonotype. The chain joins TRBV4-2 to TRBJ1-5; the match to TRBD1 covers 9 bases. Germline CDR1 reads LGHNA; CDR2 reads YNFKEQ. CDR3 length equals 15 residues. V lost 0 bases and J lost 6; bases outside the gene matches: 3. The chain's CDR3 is CASSQDWDRVQPQHF. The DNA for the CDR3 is TGTGCCAGCAGCCAAGATTGGGACAGGGTTCAGCCCCAGCATTTT.

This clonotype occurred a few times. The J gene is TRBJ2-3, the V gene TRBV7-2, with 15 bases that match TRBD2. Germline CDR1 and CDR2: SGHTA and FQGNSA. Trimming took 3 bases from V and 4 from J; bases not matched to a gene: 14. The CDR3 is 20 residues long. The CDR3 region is CASSFTTSGTSGRPPDTQYF. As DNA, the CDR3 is TGTGCCAGCAGCTTCACTACGTCCGGGACTAGCGGGAGGCCCCCAGATACGCAGTATTTT.

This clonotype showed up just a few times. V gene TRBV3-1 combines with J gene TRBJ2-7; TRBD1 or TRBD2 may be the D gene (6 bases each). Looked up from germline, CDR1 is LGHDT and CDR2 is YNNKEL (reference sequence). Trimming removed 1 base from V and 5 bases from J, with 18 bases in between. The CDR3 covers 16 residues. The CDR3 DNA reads TGTGCCAGCAGCCAAGCGGGGGCGGGGCTTTACGACGAGCAGTACTTC. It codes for CASSQAGAGLYDEQYF.

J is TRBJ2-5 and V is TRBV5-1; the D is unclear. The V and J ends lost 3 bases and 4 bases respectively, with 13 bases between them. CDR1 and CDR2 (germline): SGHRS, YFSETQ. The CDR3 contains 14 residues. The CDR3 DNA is TGCGCCAGCAGCTCCGGTATCTCGCCAGAGACCCAGTACTTC. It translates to CASSSGISPETQYF.

The CDR3 DNA reads as TGTGCCAGCAGCCTTATCGCGGGGGCAGAGACCCAGTACTTC. Protein sequence: CASSLIAGAETQYF. The chain employs TRBV27 and TRBJ2-5, with TRBD2 as a possible D gene (7 bases). Germline V gives CDR1 MNHEY, CDR2 SMNVEV (reference sequence). This CDR3 contains 14 residues. Trimming pared 6 bases from V and 4 bases from J, leaving 15 bases between.

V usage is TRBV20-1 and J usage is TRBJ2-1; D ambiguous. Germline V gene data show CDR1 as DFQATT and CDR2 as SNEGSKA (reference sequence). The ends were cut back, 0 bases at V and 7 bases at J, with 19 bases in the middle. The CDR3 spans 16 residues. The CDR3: CSARDSGSHRWNEQFF. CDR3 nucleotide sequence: TGCAGTGCTAGAGATAGTGGTAGCCATCGTTGGAATGAGCAGTTCTTC.

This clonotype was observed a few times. The CDR3 nucleotides are TGTGCCAGCAGTCCTCTCTCGGAGGTACAGAACACTGAAGCTTTCTTT. Residues: CASSPLSEVQNTEAFF. The gene calls are TRBV6-2 or TRBV6-3 and TRBJ1-1; D unclear. Germline values: CDR1 MNHEY, CDR2 SVGEGT. Trimming took 5 bases from V and 1 from J, leaving 17 bases between them. The CDR3 consists of 16 residues.

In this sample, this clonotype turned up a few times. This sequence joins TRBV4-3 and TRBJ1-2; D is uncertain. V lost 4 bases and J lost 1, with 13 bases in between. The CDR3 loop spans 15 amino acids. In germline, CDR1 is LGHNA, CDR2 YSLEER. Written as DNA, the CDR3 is TGCGCCAGCAGCCCCGTGGGCAGATATAACTATGGCTACACCTTC. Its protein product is CASSPVGRYNYGYTF.

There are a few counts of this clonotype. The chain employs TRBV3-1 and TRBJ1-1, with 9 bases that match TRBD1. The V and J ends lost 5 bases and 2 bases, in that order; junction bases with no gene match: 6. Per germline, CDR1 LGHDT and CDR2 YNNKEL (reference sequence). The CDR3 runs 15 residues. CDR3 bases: TGTGCCAGCAGCTTTTCGGACAGGGGAAACACTGAAGCTTTCTTT. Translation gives CASSFSDRGNTEAFF.

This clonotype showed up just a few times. The CDR3 here is CASSPPDSYFGEQYF. The CDR3 DNA reads TGTGCCAGCAGCCCCCCGGACAGTTACTTTGGGGAGCAGTACTTC. This chain joins TRBV7-6 and TRBJ2-7, with D tentatively TRBD1 (6 bases). The CDR3 totals 15 residues. CDR1 is SGHVS, CDR2 FNYEAQ, per germline. The V end lost 5 bases, the J end lost 7 bases, and 21 bases lay between the germline ends.